One and the same sample provided the 4 T cell receptor beta chains below, sequenced in a study of blood T cell repertoires in COVID-19. Generated by immunoSEQ multiplex PCR, the TCRdb table keeps only in-frame clones and is missing some. The table includes about 160,000 clones, roughly 80% detected once. The sample taken for sequencing was peripheral blood. These receptors were taken from a man in his sixties or seventies with acute or convalescent COVID-19.

This chain links TRBV15 with TRBJ2-2; 7 nucleotides agree with TRBD1. This CDR3 has 16 residues. Per germline, CDR1 LNHNV and CDR2 YYDKDF (reference sequence). The V and J ends lost 1 base and 0 bases, in that order; junction bases with no gene match: 2. CDR3 protein: CATSRGGTANTGELFF. The DNA for the CDR3 is TGTGCCACCAGCAGAGGAGGGACAGCGAACACCGGGGAGCTGTTTTTT.

The V call is TRBV30, the J call TRBJ2-1, with TRBD1 matching over 12 bases. Germline V lookup: CDR1 GTSNPN, CDR2 SVGIG (reference sequence). J gave up 8 bases and V 6 bases, and 5 bases lay outside the gene matches. The CDR3 totals 13 residues. CDR3 DNA sequence: TGTGCCTGTCCCGGGACAGGGGGCTATGAGCAGTTCTTC. The encoded protein is CACPGTGGYEQFF.

In this sample, this clone turned up a few times. V and J are TRBV9 and TRBJ1-6; no reliable D call. Germline CDR1 reads SGDLS; CDR2 reads YYNGEE. The CDR3 runs to 17 residues. Trimming pared 3 bases from V and 0 bases from J, leaving 13 bases between. The CDR3 loop is CASSAGPGSSYNSPLHF. The CDR3 DNA is TGTGCCAGCAGCGCCGGGCCGGGGAGCTCCTATAATTCACCCCTCCACTTT.

The chain links TRBV28 to TRBJ1-1, with D perhaps TRBD1 (6 bases). Germline lookup yields CDR1 MDHEN and CDR2 SYDVKM. This CDR3 region has 14 residues. Trimming stripped 4 bases from V and 4 bases from J, with 13 bases between. The CDR3 DNA reads as TGTGCCAGCAGTTCGCAGGGGTCGGTCACTGAAGCTTTCTTT. Translated, it gives CASSSQGSVTEAFF.